Below, one T cell receptor (beta chain) is given with its context. As yet, its antigen is unknown. The entry originates in a study of T cell repertoires in cytomegalovirus infection. Looked up from germline, CDR1 is MDHEN and CDR2 is SYDVKM. The CDR3 extends over 17 amino acids. V dropped 3 bases and J dropped 4; count of bases not matched to a gene: 10. TCRdb ran MiXCR on the reads and lists one entry per CDR3 protein. The sample lists under 450,000 distinct CDR3 sequences; around a third were seen once. Here the sequenced sample was cultured PBMCs, taken from culture after CMV antigen stimulation. This receptor was taken from a human donor in good health (CMV status not recorded). Some clones in this sample may be carry-over from other donors' samples. This chain uses TRBV28 with TRBJ2-1; 9 positions agree with TRBD2. The CDR3 spells CASSLGSSGNGYNEQFF. The CDR3 DNA is TGTGCCAGCAGTTTGGGTTCTAGCGGGAACGGATACAATGAGCAGTTCTTC. The variable domain in full, with the rest retrieved from reference TRBV28 and TRBJ2-1, is DVKVTQSSRYLVKRTGEKVFLECVQDMDHENMFWYRQDPGLGLRLIYFSYDVKMKEKGDIPEGYSVSREKKERFSLILESASTNQTSMYLCASSLGSSGNGYNEQFFGPGTRLTVL.